This T cell receptor beta chain was recorded in a study of T-cell reconstitution after alpha-beta-depleted transplantation in children. TCRbeta library construction was performed incorporating unique molecular identifiers. Each CDR3 protein is one row after TCRdb ran MiXCR on the PCR reads. The repertoire holds around 130,000 distinct CDR3 sequences, with more than 9.5% as singletons. CDR1 ENHRY and CDR2 SYGVKD come from the germline V gene. V shed 6 bases and J shed 3 bases, with 15 bases lying between them. CDR3 length: 14 amino acids. This clonotype has ten or more counts. This receptor was obtained from a girl under three years old who had a stem cell transplant for combined immunodeficiency, so the T cells may come from the graft donor. The V gene is TRBV10-3, the J gene TRBJ2-7, with D perhaps matching TRBD1 or TRBD2 (5 bases each). The source was PBMCs, mostly from graft donor cells, collected 180 days after TCRalphabeta/CD19-depleted stem cell transplant. CDR3 amino acids: CAIRPSRDGYEQYF. CDR3 nucleotides: TGTGCCATCAGACCCTCGAGGGACGGCTACGAGCAGTACTTC.